The 8 T cell receptor beta chains reported below all come from one sample, sequenced in a study of control samples from healthy donors and cancer patients. Assay: immunoSEQ multiplex PCR; the TCRdb copy retains only in-frame clones and omits some. Of roughly 80,000 clones in the sample, 88% are singletons; the top ten hold 5% to 7%. The sample taken for sequencing was blood. The receptors derive from a woman aged 50 to 65 in good health.

The rearrangement uses TRBV10-1 and TRBJ1-5; D uncertain. CDR1 and CDR2 from the germline V gene are WNHNN and SYGVQD (reference sequence). V was clipped by 0 bases and J by 0 bases, with 15 bases between them. The CDR3 has 18 residues. The CDR3 loop reads CASSESSKMVYSNQPQHF. The CDR3 coding sequence is TGCGCCAGCAGTGAGTCGTCAAAAATGGTGTATAGCAATCAGCCCCAGCATTTT.

The chain uses TRBV19 and TRBJ2-7, with D perhaps matching TRBD1 or TRBD2 (5 bases each). Trimming pared 6 bases from V and 4 bases from J, leaving 31 bases between. Germline values: CDR1 LNHDA, CDR2 SQIVND (reference sequence). CDR3 length: 19 residues. DNA of the CDR3: TGTGCCAGTAGCCATAGTTGGGACCAGAGACAAAACGAACCTTACGAGCAGTACTTC. Translation gives CASSHSWDQRQNEPYEQYF.

The genes are TRBV11-2 and TRBJ1-1; D ambiguous. The germline V gene encodes CDR1 SGHAT and CDR2 FQNNGV. The V end lost 5 bases, the J end lost 0 bases, and 16 bases lay between the germline ends. The CDR3 totals 16 residues. CDR3 sequence: CASSTNGPWLNTEAFF. CDR3 in DNA: TGTGCCAGCAGCACCAACGGTCCTTGGTTGAACACTGAAGCTTTCTTT.

This chain uses TRBV5-4 with TRBJ1-1; 9 nucleotides line up with TRBD1. The germline CDR1 and CDR2 sequences are SGHNT and YYREEE (reference sequence). The CDR3 is 14 residues long. V lost 3 bases, J lost 1 base, and 1 base stayed unmatched. CDR3 loop: CASSWGQGNTEAFF. CDR3 DNA: TGTGCCAGCAGCTGGGGACAGGGGAACACTGAAGCTTTCTTT.

The genes are TRBV13 and TRBJ2-1; tentative D call: TRBD2 (6 bases). Germline lookup yields CDR1 PRHDT and CDR2 FYEKMQ (reference sequence). The CDR3 loop spans 18 amino acids. Between the trimmed V and J ends, which lost 0 bases and 4 bases, there was a span of 19 bases. In DNA form, the CDR3 reads TGTGCCAGCAGCTTAGGCCTTAGGGGTGGGGGGTTTTACAATGAGCAGTTCTTC. Its protein product is CASSLGLRGGGFYNEQFF.

Written as DNA, the CDR3 is TGTGCCAGCTCACCACCGAACGGTGGGACTGAAGCTTTCTTT. Encoded protein: CASSPPNGGTEAFF. V and J are TRBV18 and TRBJ1-1; no clear D. The CDR3 extends over 14 amino acids. Trimming took 0 bases from V and 5 from J, leaving 10 bases between them. Germline loops: CDR1 KGHSH, CDR2 LQKENI.

The chain joins TRBV11-2 to TRBJ2-3, with D tentatively TRBD2 (5 bases). The CDR3 length is 14 residues. The V and J ends lost 3 bases and 2 bases respectively, with 9 bases between them. Germline loops: CDR1 SGHAT, CDR2 FQNNGV. CDR3 protein: CASSLGVSTDTQYF. CDR3 nucleotides: TGTGCCAGCAGCTTGGGAGTATCCACAGATACGCAGTATTTT. Combining the CDR3 with reference TRBV11-2 and TRBJ2-3 gives the whole variable domain EAGVAQSPRYKIIEKRQSVAFWCNPISGHATLYWYQQILGQGPKLLIQFQNNGVVDDSQLPKDRFSAERLKGVDSTLKIQPAKLEDSAVYLCASSLGVSTDTQYFGPGTRLTVL.

This chain uses TRBV9 with TRBJ1-2; possible D gene TRBD1, 6 bases. The V and J ends lost 5 bases and 4 bases respectively, with 18 bases between them. This CDR3 region has 15 residues. Looked up from germline, CDR1 is SGDLS and CDR2 is YYNGEE. The CDR3 DNA is TGTGCCAGCAGTGAATCTCTCAGGGGTGCCTATGGCTACACCTTC. Translated, it gives CASSESLRGAYGYTF.